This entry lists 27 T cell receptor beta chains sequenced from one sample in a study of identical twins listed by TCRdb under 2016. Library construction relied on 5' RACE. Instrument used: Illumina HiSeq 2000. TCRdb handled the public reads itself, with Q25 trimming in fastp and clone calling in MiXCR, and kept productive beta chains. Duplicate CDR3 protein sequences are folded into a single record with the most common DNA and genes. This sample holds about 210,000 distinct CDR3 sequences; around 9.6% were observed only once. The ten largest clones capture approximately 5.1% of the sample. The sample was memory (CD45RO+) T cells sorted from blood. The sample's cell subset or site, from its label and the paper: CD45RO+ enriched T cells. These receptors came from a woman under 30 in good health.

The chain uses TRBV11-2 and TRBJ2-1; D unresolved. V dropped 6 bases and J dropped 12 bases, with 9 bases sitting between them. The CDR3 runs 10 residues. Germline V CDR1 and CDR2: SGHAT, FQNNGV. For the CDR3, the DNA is TGTGCCAGCAGTTCTATGGGGCAGTTCTTC. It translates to CASSSMGQFF.

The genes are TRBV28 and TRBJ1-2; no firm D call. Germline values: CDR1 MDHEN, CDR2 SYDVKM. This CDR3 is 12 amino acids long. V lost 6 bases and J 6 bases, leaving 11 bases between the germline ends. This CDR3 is CASRGTGDGYTF. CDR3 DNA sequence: TGTGCCAGCAGGGGTACGGGCGATGGCTACACCTTC.

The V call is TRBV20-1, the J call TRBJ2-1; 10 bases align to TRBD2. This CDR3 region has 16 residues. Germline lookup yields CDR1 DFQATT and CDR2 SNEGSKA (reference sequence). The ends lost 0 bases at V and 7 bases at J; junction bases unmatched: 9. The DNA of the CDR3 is TGCAGTGCTAGAGATAGGATAGCGGGGGGTCGAAATGAGCAGTTCTTC. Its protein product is CSARDRIAGGRNEQFF.

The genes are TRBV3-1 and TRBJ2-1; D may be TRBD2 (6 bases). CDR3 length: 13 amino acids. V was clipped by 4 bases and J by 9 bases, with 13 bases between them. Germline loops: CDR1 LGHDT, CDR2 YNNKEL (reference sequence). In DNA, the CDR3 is TGTGCCAGCAGCCGTGGAGGGGCAGGTGAGCAGTTCTTC. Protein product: CASSRGGAGEQFF.

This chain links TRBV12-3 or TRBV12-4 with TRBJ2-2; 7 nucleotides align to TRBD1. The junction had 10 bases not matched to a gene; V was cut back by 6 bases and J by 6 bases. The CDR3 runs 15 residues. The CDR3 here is CASSSNRGRAGELFF. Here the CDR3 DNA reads TGTGCCAGCAGCTCAAACAGGGGAAGGGCCGGGGAGCTGTTTTTT.

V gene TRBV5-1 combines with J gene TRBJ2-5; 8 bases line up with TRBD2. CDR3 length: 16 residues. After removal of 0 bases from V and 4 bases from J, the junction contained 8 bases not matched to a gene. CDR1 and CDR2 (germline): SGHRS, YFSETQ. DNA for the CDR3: TGCGCCAGCAGCTTGGAGCCCAGCGGGAGAGGAGAGACCCAGTACTTC. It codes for CASSLEPSGRGETQYF.

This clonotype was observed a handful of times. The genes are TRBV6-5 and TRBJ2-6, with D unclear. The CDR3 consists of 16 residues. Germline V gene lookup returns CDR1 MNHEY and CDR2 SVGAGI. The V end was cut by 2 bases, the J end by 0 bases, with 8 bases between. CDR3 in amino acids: CASSYRAHSGANVLTF. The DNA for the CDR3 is TGTGCCAGCAGTTACCGGGCACACTCTGGGGCCAACGTCCTGACTTTC.

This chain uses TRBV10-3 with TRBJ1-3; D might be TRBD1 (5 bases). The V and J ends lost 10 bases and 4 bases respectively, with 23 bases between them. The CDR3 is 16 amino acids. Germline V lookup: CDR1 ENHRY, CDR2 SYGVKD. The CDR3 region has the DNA TGTGCCACCAGCTTAAAAGGCGCAGGGACCGGAAACACCATATATTTT. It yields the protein CATSLKGAGTGNTIYF.

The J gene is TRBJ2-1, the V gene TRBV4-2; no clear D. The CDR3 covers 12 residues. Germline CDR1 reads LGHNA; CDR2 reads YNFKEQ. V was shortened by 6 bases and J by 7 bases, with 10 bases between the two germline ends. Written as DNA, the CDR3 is TGTGCCAGCAGTCCGAACGGGAATGAGCAGTTCTTC. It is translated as CASSPNGNEQFF.

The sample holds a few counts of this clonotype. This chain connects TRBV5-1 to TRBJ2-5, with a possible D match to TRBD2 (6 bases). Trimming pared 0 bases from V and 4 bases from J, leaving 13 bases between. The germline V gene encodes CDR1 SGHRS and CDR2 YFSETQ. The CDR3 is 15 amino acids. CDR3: CASSLAGRLGETQYF. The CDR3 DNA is TGCGCCAGCAGCTTGGCGGGGAGGCTTGGAGAGACCCAGTACTTC.

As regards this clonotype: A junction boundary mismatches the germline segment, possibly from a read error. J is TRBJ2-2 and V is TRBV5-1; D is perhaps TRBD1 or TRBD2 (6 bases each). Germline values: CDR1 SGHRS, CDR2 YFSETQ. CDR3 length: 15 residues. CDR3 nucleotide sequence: TGCGCCAGCCATAGACGAGGGGGAGGCACCGGGGAGCCGTTTTTT. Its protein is CASHRRGGGTGEPFF. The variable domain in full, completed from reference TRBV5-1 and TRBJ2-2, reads KAGVTQTPRYLIKTRGQQVTLSCSPISGHRSVSWYQQTPGQGLQFLFEYFSETQRNKGNFPGRFSGRQFSNSRSEMNVSTLELGDSALYLCASHRRGGGTGEPFFGEGSRLTVL.

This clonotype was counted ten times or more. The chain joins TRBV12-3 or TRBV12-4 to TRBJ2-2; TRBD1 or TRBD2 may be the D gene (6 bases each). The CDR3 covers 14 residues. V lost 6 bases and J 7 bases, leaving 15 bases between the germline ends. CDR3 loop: CASSPGGAVGELFF. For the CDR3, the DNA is TGTGCCAGCAGCCCCGGGGGCGCGGTCGGGGAGCTGTTTTTT.

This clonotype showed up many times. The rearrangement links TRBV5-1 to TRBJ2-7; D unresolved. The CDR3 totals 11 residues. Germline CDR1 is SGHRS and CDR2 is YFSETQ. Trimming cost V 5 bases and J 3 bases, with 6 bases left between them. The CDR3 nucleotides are TGCGCCAGCAGGCTAGGCTACGAGCAGTACTTC. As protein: CASRLGYEQYF.

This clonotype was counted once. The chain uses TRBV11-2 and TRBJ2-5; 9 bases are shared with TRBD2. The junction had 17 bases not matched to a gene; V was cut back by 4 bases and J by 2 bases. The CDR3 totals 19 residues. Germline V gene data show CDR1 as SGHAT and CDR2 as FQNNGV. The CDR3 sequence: CASSSVLGLARVIQETQYF. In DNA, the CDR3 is TGTGCCAGCAGCTCAGTACTAGGACTAGCGCGGGTGATACAAGAGACCCAGTACTTC.

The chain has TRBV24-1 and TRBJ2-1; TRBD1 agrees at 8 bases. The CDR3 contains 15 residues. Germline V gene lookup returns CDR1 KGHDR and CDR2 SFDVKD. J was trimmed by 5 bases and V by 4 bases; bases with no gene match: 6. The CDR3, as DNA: TGTGCCACCAGTGACGCCGGGACAGGTAACAATGAGCAGTTCTTC. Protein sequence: CATSDAGTGNNEQFF.

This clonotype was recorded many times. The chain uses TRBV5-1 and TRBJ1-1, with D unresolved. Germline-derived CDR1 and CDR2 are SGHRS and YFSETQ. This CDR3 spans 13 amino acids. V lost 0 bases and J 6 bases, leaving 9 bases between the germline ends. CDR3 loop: CASSLVASPEAFF. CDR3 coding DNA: TGCGCCAGCAGCTTGGTGGCAAGCCCTGAAGCTTTCTTT.

The DNA of the CDR3 is TGTGCCAGCAGCCTCCAGGGTCATTCACCCCTCCACTTT. This codes for CASSLQGHSPLHF. The chain has TRBV5-5 and TRBJ1-6, with D perhaps TRBD1 (5 bases). CDR3 length: 13 residues. From germline, CDR1 is SGHKS and CDR2 YYEKEE (reference sequence). V shed 4 bases and J shed 8 bases, with 10 bases lying between them.

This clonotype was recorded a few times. This CDR3 is CASSWTGEEQYF. The CDR3 DNA follows: TGTGCCAGCAGCTGGACAGGGGAAGAGCAGTACTTC. This chain connects TRBV5-5 to TRBJ2-7; 9 bases fit TRBD1. CDR3 length: 12 residues. CDR1 is SGHKS, CDR2 YYEKEE, per germline (reference sequence). Germline trimming cut 3 bases from V and 7 bases from J; bases unmatched to any gene: 2.

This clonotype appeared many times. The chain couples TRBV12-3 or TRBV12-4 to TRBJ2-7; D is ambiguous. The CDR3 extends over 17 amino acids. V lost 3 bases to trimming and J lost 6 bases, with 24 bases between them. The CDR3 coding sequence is TGTGCCAGCAGTTTCATTACCATAAAGAGGCTTCCTAGCGAGCAGTACTTC. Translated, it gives CASSFITIKRLPSEQYF.

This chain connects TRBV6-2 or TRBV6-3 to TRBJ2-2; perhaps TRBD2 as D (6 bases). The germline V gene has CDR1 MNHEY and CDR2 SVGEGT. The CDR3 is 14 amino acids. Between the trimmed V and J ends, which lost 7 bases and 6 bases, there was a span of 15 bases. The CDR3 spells CASTRNAGPGELFF. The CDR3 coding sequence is TGTGCCAGCACCAGAAATGCGGGACCCGGGGAGCTGTTTTTT.

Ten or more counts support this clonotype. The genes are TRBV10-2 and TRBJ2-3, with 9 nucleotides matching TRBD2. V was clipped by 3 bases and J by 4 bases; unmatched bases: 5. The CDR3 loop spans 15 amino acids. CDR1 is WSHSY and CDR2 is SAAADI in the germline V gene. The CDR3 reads CASSDSGSFSDTQYF. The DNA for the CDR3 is TGCGCCAGCAGTGATAGCGGGAGTTTTTCAGATACGCAGTATTTT.

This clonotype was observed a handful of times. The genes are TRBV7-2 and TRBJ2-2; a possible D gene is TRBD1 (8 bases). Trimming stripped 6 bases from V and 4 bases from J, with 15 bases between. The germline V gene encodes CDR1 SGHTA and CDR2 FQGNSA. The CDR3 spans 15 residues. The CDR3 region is CASRLQGGGTGELFF. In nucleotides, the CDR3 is TGTGCCAGCAGACTACAGGGGGGGGGCACCGGGGAGCTGTTTTTT.

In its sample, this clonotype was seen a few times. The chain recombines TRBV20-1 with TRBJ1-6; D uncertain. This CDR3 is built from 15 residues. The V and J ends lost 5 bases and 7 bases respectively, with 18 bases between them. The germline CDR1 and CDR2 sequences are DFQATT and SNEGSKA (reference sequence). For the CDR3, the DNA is TGCAGTGCTGCAAAGTTCGGGGTACCCAATTCACCCCTCCACTTT. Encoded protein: CSAAKFGVPNSPLHF.

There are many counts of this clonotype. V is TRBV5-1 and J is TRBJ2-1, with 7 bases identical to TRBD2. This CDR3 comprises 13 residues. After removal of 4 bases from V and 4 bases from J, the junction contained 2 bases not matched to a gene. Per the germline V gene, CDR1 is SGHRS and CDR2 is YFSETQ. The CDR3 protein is CASSVAGYNEQFF. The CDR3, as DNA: TGCGCCAGCAGCGTAGCGGGTTACAATGAGCAGTTCTTC.

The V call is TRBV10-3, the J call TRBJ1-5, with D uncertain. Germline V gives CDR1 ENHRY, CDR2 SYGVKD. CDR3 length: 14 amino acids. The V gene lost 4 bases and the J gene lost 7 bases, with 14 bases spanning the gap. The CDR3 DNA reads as TGTGCCATCAGTGGGGCCGGGAGTAGCCAGCCCCAGCATTTT. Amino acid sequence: CAISGAGSSQPQHF.

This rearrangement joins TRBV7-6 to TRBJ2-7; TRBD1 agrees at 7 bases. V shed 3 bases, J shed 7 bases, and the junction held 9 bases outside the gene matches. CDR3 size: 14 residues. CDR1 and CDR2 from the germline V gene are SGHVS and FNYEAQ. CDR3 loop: CASSFGQEGYEQYF. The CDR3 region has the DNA TGTGCCAGCAGCTTTGGACAGGAAGGGTATGAGCAGTACTTC.

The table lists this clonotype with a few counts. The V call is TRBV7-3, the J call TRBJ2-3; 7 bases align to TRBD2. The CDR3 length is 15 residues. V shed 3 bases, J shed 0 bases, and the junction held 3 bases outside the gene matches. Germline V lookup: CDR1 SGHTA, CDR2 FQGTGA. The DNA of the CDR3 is TGTGCCAGCAGCTTTCTAGCGGATAGCACAGATACGCAGTATTTT. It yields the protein CASSFLADSTDTQYF.